Sequencing of this T cell receptor (beta chain) was carried out in a study of blood T cell repertoires in COVID-19. Overall study: Spain, Italy and the United States supplied samples that represented acute and convalescent COVID-19. Nucleic acid was either cDNA or gDNA, and it came from T cells, B-cell-depleted T cells, or PBMCs.

As processed by the authors: It was from reference gene primer amplification that nucleated cell counts were estimated. TCRdb's copy holds only in-frame clones and misses some; the assay was immunoSEQ multiplex PCR. The V and J calls and clone size are taken from that table; D and trimming were inferred from the DNA. In the table there are 90,000 to 150,000 clones, roughly 90% of which are singletons. The germline CDR1 and CDR2 sequences are KGHSH and LQKENI. V was pared by 2 bases and J by 5 bases, with 10 bases between. The CDR3 has 13 amino acids. Sequencing was done on a sample of peripheral blood. This clonotype was obtained from a human donor in a cohort sampled during active COVID-19. The V and J genes are TRBV18 and TRBJ2-7, with D possibly being TRBD1 (6 bases). Here the CDR3 reads CASSPLGGDEQYF. The CDR3 coding sequence is TGTGCCAGCTCACCATTAGGGGGTGACGAGCAGTACTTC.